These 17 T cell receptor delta chains came from one sample sequenced in a study of γδ T cells in repeated Plasmodium falciparum infection. Vgamma9/Vdelta2+ and Vdelta2-negative gammadelta T cells were flow-sorted from PBMC for bulk sequencing. TCRdb fed the multiplex PCR reads to CATT. The sample carries tens of thousands of delta-chain clones, approximately 0.96% recorded once. Sequencing used gamma-delta T cells from blood. These receptor sequences come from a pool of human donors (malaria-infected and uninfected, not separated).

A note on this clone: The translation of this DNA and the TCRdb protein of a much larger clone differ at residue 19, probably owing to a read error; the protein shown here is translated from the DNA. No J gene call was made, and the V gene is TRDV2; the D segment call TRDD3 is taken from the table without a DNA check. Germline V gene data show CDR1 as GEAIGNYY and CDR2 as EKD. The CDR3 extends over 21 amino acids. The CDR3: CACDTLLPRLVVGSATDKPIF. CDR3 bases: TGTGCCTGTGACACGCTCCTTCCTAGATTGGTGGTTGGCTCCGCAACCGATAAACCCATCTTT.

This clone was counted only a few times. TCRdb assigns this DNA the protein of a much larger clone, which departs from its translation at residue 3; this likely reflects a read error, and the protein shown comes from translating the DNA. The V call is TRDV2, the J call TRDJ1; the match to TRDD3 covers 10 bases. The J gene, missing from TCRdb, was assigned here through DNA to germline matching. CDR1 and CDR2 from the germline V gene are GEAIGNYY and EKD. The CDR3 has 19 amino acids. CDR3 in DNA: TGTGCCCGTGACACCGTGGTGGGGGATACCAGGAGGCACACAAATAAACTCATCTTT. It specifies CARDTVVGDTRRHTNKLIF.

This clone was seen repeatedly, ten times or more. This chain joins TRDV1 and TRDJ1; 9 bases agree with TRDD3. CDR1 TSWWSYY and CDR2 QGS come from the germline V gene. The CDR3 spans 22 residues. The junction had 25 bases not matched to a gene; V was cut back by 1 base and J by 4 bases. This CDR3 is CALGERNPRSPVLGEPRDKLIF. CDR3 DNA sequence: TGTGCTCTTGGGGAACGAAACCCTAGAAGCCCAGTACTGGGGGAACCGCGCGATAAACTCATCTTT.

This clone was counted a few times. Being one base from a much bigger clone, this may be a read error. The chain is built from TRDV2 and TRDJ1, with TRDD3 identical over 8 bases. No J segment appears in TCRdb, so it was assigned here by matching the sequence to germline. Germline V CDR1 and CDR2: GEAIGNYY, EKD. Germline trimming cut 0 bases from V and 2 bases from J; bases unmatched to any gene: 22. The CDR3 has 21 residues. This chain's CDR3 is CACDTVYFVGDPPPGTDKLIF. The DNA for the CDR3 is TGTGCCTGTGACACCGTGTATTTTGTGGGGGATCCGCCTCCGGGGACCGATAAACTCATCTTT.

This clone was observed a handful of times. The protein held in TCRdb is that of a much larger clone and does not match this DNA's translation at residue 3, likely because of a read error; the protein shown is translated from the DNA. This chain joins TRDV1 and TRDJ1; D is perhaps TRDD3 (5 bases). As TCRdb names no J gene, one was assigned here on the basis of a DNA match to germline. The germline CDR1 and CDR2 sequences are TSWWSYY and QGS. The CDR3 runs 19 residues. The CDR3 spells CAFGEPLVLGELNTDKLIF. CDR3 nucleotides: TGTGCTTTTGGGGAACCCCTCGTCTTAGGGGAACTCAACACCGATAAACTCATCTTT.

Worth noting for this clone: TCRdb's protein, taken from a much larger clone, differs from this DNA's translation at residue 7, likely owing to a read error; the protein displayed comes from the DNA. The gene calls are TRDV2 and TRDJ1, with 9 positions matching TRDD3. The J gene, left out of TCRdb, was set here by checking the DNA against germline. The CDR3 has 16 residues. Germline V gene data show CDR1 as GEAIGNYY and CDR2 as EKD. V shed 0 bases, J shed 6 bases, and the junction held 10 bases outside the gene matches. In DNA form, the CDR3 reads TGTGCCTGTGACACCGAGTCTCTGGGGGATGTAAATAAACTCATCTTT. Protein product: CACDTESLGDVNKLIF.

There are many counts of this clone. A far larger clone differs by one base, so this is likely a read error. The sample has other DNA sequences that encode this CDR3 too. The V call is TRDV2, the J call TRDJ1, with 13 positions matching TRDD3. TCRdb gives no J gene; it was assigned here by matching the DNA to germline. This CDR3 spans 20 amino acids. Germline CDR1 reads GEAIGNYY; CDR2 reads EKD. CDR3 sequence: CACDSASRTGGYANTDKLIF. Here the CDR3 DNA reads TGCGCCTGTGACTCAGCGTCACGTACTGGGGGATACGCGAACACCGATAAACTCATCTTT.

A note on this clone: This is likely an artifact of a read error, given a far larger clone one base away. Other nucleotide sequences from this sample produce the same CDR3. The J gene is uncalled and the V gene is TRDV2; TRDD3 is the table's D call, not checked against the DNA. Germline V lookup: CDR1 GEAIGNYY, CDR2 EKD. The length of the CDR3 is 18 residues. Here the CDR3 DNA reads TGTGCCTGTGACTATGCTGGGGGATACGACATATACACCGATAAACTCATCTTC. The encoded protein is CACDYAGGYDIYTDKLIF.

This clone occurred a few times. The likely explanation is a read error, given a far larger clone one base away. Other DNA sequences within the sample encode an identical CDR3. This rearrangement joins TRDV1 to TRDJ1, with 11 bases fitting TRDD3. No J segment appears in TCRdb, so it was assigned here by matching the sequence to germline. CDR3 length: 19 residues. The germline V gene has CDR1 TSWWSYY and CDR2 QGS. J lost 4 bases, V lost 0 bases, and 13 bases had no gene match. The CDR3 region is CALGELGSWGIRDGDKLIF. CDR3 in DNA: TGTGCTCTTGGGGAACTAGGTTCTTGGGGGATACGAGACGGCGATAAACTCATCTTT.

Only a few counts were recorded for this clone. This DNA's translation and the protein TCRdb lists, from a much larger clone, do not match at residue 4, likely due to a read error; the protein shown is translated from the DNA. This rearrangement joins TRDV2 to TRDJ1, with D possibly TRDD3 on 6 matching bases. TCRdb lists no J gene, so it was determined here by aligning the DNA to germline. Germline V lookup: CDR1 GEAIGNYY, CDR2 EKD. The CDR3 consists of 16 residues. V was shortened by 6 bases and J by 0 bases, with 19 bases between the two germline ends. The CDR3 nucleotides read TGTGCCTGTAACCGCCTAGGATACCTTAACACCGATAAACTCATCTTT. Its protein is CACNRLGYLNTDKLIF.

This clone appeared a few times. The protein TCRdb gives is from a much larger clone and does not agree with this DNA's translation at residue 7, likely a read error; the protein shown here comes from the DNA. V usage is TRDV2 and J usage is TRDJ1; a possible D gene is TRDD3 (6 bases). Assignment of the J gene here rests on matching the DNA to germline, because TCRdb gives none. This CDR3 has 18 amino acids. Germline loops: CDR1 GEAIGNYY, CDR2 EKD. V gave up 2 bases and J gave up 0 bases, with 21 bases separating them. CDR3 sequence: CACDRVQGDPTYTDKLIF. The CDR3 nucleotides read TGTGCCTGTGACAGAGTACAGGGGGACCCCACTTACACCGATAAACTCATCTTT.

Turning to this clone: Translating this DNA gives a protein that differs at residue 15 from the TCRdb one, which belongs to a much larger clone; a read error is likely, and the protein shown is this translation. This chain joins TRDV1 and TRDJ1; 10 bases agree with TRDD3. Here the J gene came from matching the DNA to germline, since TCRdb omits it. Germline CDR1 TSWWSYY, CDR2 QGS. CDR3 length: 19 residues. As DNA, the CDR3 is TGTGCTCTTGGGGAACTTCCGTACTGGGGGATGAAACGTACCGGTAAACTCATCTTT. Amino acids: CALGELPYWGMKRTGKLIF.

Regarding this clone: A read error likely explains why the TCRdb protein, taken from a much larger clone, differs from this DNA's translation at residue 4; the protein shown is translated from the DNA. V is TRDV2 and J is TRDJ1; TRDD3 matches 12 bases. Germline matching of the DNA provided the J gene here, since TCRdb leaves it blank. Germline CDR1 and CDR2: GEAIGNYY and EKD. The CDR3 covers 18 residues. The DNA of the CDR3 is TGTGCCTGTGGCACCTTGGTACTGGGGGATACTCCCACCGATAAACTCATCTTT. Translated: CACGTLVLGDTPTDKLIF.

As for this clone: Given a far larger clone just one base away, this is likely a sequencing read error. Other DNA sequences within the sample encode an identical CDR3. The chain recombines TRDV1 with TRDJ1; 9 nucleotides line up with TRDD2. Matching the DNA to germline supplied the J gene, which TCRdb does not give. This CDR3 is 21 amino acids long. With V trimmed by 3 bases and J by 1 base, 21 bases remained unmatched. Germline V gene lookup returns CDR1 TSWWSYY and CDR2 QGS. CDR3 sequence: CALGELAFLPPRLGITDKLIF. The CDR3 DNA reads as TGTGCTCTTGGGGAGTTGGCCTTCCTACCGCCACGGCTGGGAATCACCGATAAACTCATCTTT.

Points on this clone: The protein that TCRdb holds for this DNA derives from a much larger clone and differs from the translated DNA at residue 8, which likely indicates a read error; the protein shown here is translated from the DNA. The chain joins TRDV2 to TRDJ1; 8 nucleotides align to TRDD3. TCRdb gives no J gene; it was assigned here by matching the DNA to germline. The CDR3 length is 16 residues. Germline assignment: CDR1 GEAIGNYY and CDR2 EKD. V gave up 3 bases and J gave up 0 bases; unmatched junction bases: 8. Here the CDR3 DNA reads TGTGCCTGTGACCCTGGGGGACGGCTGTACACCGATAAACTCATCTTT. Its translation is CACDPGGRLYTDKLIF.

As to this clone: It differs at one base from a far larger clone, so likely a read error. The sample holds other DNA sequences that translate to the same CDR3. V gene TRDV1 combines with J gene TRDJ1; TRDD2 or TRDD3 may be the D gene (8 bases each). TCRdb offers no J gene call, so here the DNA was matched to germline to obtain one. CDR1 is TSWWSYY and CDR2 is QGS in the germline V gene. The CDR3 loop spans 25 amino acids. The CDR3, as DNA: TGTGCTCTTGGGGAAGCGCCACCCCCGGCTTCCTACCCTTACTGGGGGCTGGAGTACACAGATAAACTCATCTTT. Protein: CALGEAPPPASYPYWGLEYTDKLIF.

Turning to this clone: One base separates it from a far larger clone, so it is likely a read error. Other DNA variants within this sample encode the same CDR3. The chain uses TRDV1 and TRDJ1; no reliable D call. No J gene is reported in TCRdb; it was inferred here by comparing the DNA with germline. The germline gives CDR1 TSWWSYY, CDR2 QGS. CDR3 length: 14 residues. The CDR3 region is CALGEIEYTDKLIF. The CDR3 nucleotides read TGTGCTCTTGGGGAGATAGAGTACACTGATAAACTCATCTTT.